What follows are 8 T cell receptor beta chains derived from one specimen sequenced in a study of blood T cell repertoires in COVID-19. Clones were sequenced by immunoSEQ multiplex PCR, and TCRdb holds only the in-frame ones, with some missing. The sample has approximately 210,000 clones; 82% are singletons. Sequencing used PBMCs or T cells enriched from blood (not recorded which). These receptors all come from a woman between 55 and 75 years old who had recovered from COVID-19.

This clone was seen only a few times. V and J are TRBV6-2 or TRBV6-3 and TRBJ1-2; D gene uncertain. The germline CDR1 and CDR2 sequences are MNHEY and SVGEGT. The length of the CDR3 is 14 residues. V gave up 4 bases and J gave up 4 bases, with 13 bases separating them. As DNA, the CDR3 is TGTGCCAGCAGTTCGGGGAGCCCCGGCTATGGCTACACCTTC. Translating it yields CASSSGSPGYGYTF.

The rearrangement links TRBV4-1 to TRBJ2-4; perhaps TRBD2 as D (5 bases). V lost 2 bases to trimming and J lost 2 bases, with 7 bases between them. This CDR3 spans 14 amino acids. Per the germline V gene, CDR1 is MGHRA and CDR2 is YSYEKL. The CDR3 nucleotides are TGCGCCAGCAGCCAACCGGGGTCCAAAAACATTCAGTACTTC. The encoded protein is CASSQPGSKNIQYF.

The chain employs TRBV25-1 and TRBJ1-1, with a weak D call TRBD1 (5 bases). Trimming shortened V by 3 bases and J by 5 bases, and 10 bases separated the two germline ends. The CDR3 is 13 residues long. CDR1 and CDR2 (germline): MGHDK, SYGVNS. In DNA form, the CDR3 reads TGTGCCAGCAGTGAGGTGGGGCGGACTGAAGCTTTCTTT. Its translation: CASSEVGRTEAFF.

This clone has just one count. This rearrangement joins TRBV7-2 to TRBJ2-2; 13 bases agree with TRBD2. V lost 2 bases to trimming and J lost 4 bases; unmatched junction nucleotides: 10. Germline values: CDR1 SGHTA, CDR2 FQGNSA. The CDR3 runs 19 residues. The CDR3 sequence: CASSLPLLAGGPSTGELFF. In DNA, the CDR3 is TGTGCCAGCAGCTTACCACTACTAGCGGGAGGGCCGAGCACCGGGGAGCTGTTTTTT.

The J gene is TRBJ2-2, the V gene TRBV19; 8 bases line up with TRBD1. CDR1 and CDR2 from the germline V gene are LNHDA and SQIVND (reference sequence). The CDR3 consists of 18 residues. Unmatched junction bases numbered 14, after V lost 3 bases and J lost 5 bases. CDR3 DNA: TGTGCCAGTAGTATTGGACAGGGCTCAGGGAGGAGAACCGGGGAGCTGTTTTTT. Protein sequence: CASSIGQGSGRRTGELFF. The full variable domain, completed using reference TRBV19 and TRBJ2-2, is DGGITQSPKYLFRKEGQNVTLSCEQNLNHDAMYWYRQDPGQGLRLIYYSQIVNDFQKGDIAEGYSVSREKKESFPLTVTSAQKNPTAFYLCASSIGQGSGRRTGELFFGEGSRLTVL.

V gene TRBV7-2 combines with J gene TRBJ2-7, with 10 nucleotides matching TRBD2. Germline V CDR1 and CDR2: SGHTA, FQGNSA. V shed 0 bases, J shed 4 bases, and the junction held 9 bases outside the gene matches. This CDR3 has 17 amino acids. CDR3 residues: CASSLAGSSGSTYEQYF. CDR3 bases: TGTGCCAGCAGCTTAGCGGGGTCTAGCGGGAGTACTTACGAGCAGTACTTC.

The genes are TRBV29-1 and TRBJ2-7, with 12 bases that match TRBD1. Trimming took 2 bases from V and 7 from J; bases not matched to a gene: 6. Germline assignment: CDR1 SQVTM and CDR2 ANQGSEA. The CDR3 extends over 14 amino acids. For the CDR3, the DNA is TGCAGCGTTGAAAAGGGACAGGGGGCGAGGGAGCAGTACTTC. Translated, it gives CSVEKGQGAREQYF.

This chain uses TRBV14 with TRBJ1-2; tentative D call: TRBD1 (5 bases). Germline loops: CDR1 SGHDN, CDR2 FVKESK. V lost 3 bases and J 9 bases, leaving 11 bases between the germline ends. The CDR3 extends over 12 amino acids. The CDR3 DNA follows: TGTGCCAGCAGCCAGGGAGGGGCCAGCTACACCTTC. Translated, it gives CASSQGGASYTF.